The 18 T cell receptor beta chains given below trace back to one sample, sequenced in a study of vaccination and CD4 T cells after COVID-19. Sequencing of cultured CD4+ T cell DNA used the Oncomine TCR Beta short-read assay. TCRdb re-analysed the PCR reads in MiXCR, keeping a single row per CDR3 protein. This table has approximately 8,700 distinct CDR3 sequences, around two thirds appearing once. Their antigen targets remain unknown. As for treatment: roughly 11-day PBMC culture with coronavirus spike peptide pools or control peptides (ViraFEST assay). The sequenced material came from CD4+ T cells from blood, cultured in vitro. The receptors come from a human donor who had recovered from COVID-19.

Judged by abundance, this clonotype is medium-sized. V is TRBV20-1 and J is TRBJ2-5; no firm D call. Looked up from germline, CDR1 is DFQATT and CDR2 is SNEGSKA (reference sequence). V shed 0 bases and J shed 1 base, with 9 bases lying between them. The CDR3 loop spans 14 amino acids. In nucleotides, the CDR3 is TGCAGTGCTAGAGATTGGAGCGTCCAAGAGACCCAGTACTTC. It is translated as CSARDWSVQETQYF.

The CDR3 nucleotides read TGTGCCAGCTCACCACAACTTGAGGGGCGGTACAATGAGCAGTTCTTC. This codes for CASSPQLEGRYNEQFF. V gene TRBV18 combines with J gene TRBJ2-1; D may correspond to TRBD1 or TRBD2 (5 bases each). CDR1 KGHSH and CDR2 LQKENI come from the germline V gene. The V end lost 1 base, the J end lost 4 bases, and 14 bases lay between the germline ends. The CDR3 spans 16 residues.

This chain uses TRBV5-6 with TRBJ2-7; 13 bases map to TRBD2. Unmatched junction bases numbered 2, after V lost 4 bases and J lost 1 base. Germline CDR1 reads SGHDT; CDR2 reads YYEEEE. The length of the CDR3 is 15 residues. CDR3 nucleotides: TGTGCCAGCAGCCTGGGACTAGCGGGGTCCTACGAGCAGTACTTC. Translation gives CASSLGLAGSYEQYF.

A single count supports this clonotype. V is TRBV19 and J is TRBJ2-2; the D gene is possibly TRBD2 (6 bases). Germline V gives CDR1 LNHDA, CDR2 SQIVND (reference sequence). This CDR3 region has 15 residues. The V end was cut by 2 bases, the J end by 4 bases, with 11 bases between. DNA for the CDR3: TGTGCCAGTAGTATATGGCTGGGAGGCACCGGGGAGCTGTTTTTT. This sequence encodes CASSIWLGGTGELFF.

Here the CDR3 reads CASSGDTNSPLHF. Written as DNA, the CDR3 is TGTGCCAGCAGTGGGGACACCAATTCACCCCTCCACTTT. The chain recombines TRBV12-3 or TRBV12-4 with TRBJ1-6, with a possible D match to TRBD1 (6 bases). V lost 5 bases to trimming and J lost 7 bases, with 9 bases between them. CDR3 length: 13 residues.

V usage is TRBV7-3 and J usage is TRBJ2-7, with TRBD1 identical over 7 bases. Germline loops: CDR1 SGHTA, CDR2 FQGTGA. The ends lost 5 bases at V and 6 bases at J; junction bases unmatched: 19. The CDR3 has 17 amino acids. CDR3 DNA sequence: TGTGCCAGCAGCCCCAGAGGTCCAGGACAGGTTGGCTCCGAGCAGTACTTC. Translated: CASSPRGPGQVGSEQYF.

The rearrangement uses TRBV20-1 and TRBJ1-1; D may be TRBD1 (6 bases). Germline values: CDR1 DFQATT, CDR2 SNEGSKA (reference sequence). The V gene lost 6 bases and the J gene lost 5 bases, with 13 bases spanning the gap. This CDR3 is built from 12 residues. CDR3 sequence: CSAVGGLTEAFF. CDR3 in DNA: TGCAGTGCGGTCGGGGGGCTAACTGAAGCTTTCTTT.

This chain uses TRBV2 with TRBJ1-2; TRBD1 might be the D (5 bases). Germline V CDR1 and CDR2: SNHLY, FYNNEI. V was cut by 0 bases and J by 4 bases, with 15 bases left in between. This CDR3 has 16 residues. The CDR3, as DNA: TGTGCCAGCAGTGAAGCCAGGGTTATCGGCATCTATGGCTACACCTTC. Translated: CASSEARVIGIYGYTF.

The count of this clonotype is one. This chain connects TRBV2 to TRBJ1-1; TRBD1 matches 12 bases. The V gene's germline CDR1 is SNHLY and CDR2 FYNNEI. The CDR3 extends over 14 amino acids. V was pared by 6 bases and J by 3 bases, with 2 bases of the junction left unmatched. The chain's CDR3 is CASRRDRGHTEAFF. For the CDR3, the DNA is TGTGCCAGCAGGAGGGACAGGGGGCACACTGAAGCTTTCTTT.

The chain employs TRBV20-1 and TRBJ2-2, with a possible D match to TRBD2 (5 bases). V lost 3 bases and J lost 2, with 28 bases in between. From germline, CDR1 is DFQATT and CDR2 SNEGSKA (reference sequence). CDR3 length: 20 residues. CDR3 coding DNA: TGCAGTGCTAGGGGCTTATTGAAGCACCCGGGCGGGTTAAACACCGGGGAGCTGTTTTTT. It yields the protein CSARGLLKHPGGLNTGELFF.

The chain recombines TRBV6-4 with TRBJ2-4; the match to TRBD2 covers 16 bases. CDR3 length: 18 amino acids. Trimming took 6 bases from V and 5 from J; bases not matched to a gene: 10. Germline CDR1 and CDR2: MRHNA and SNTAGT. CDR3 coding DNA: TGTGCCAGCAGCCCCTCGGGACTAGCGGGGGGGCCCCAAAACATTCAGTACTTC. As protein: CASSPSGLAGGPQNIQYF.

CDR3 sequence reads: CASGRGVGEKLFF. CDR3 coding DNA: TGTGCCAGCGGGAGGGGTGTAGGGGAAAAACTGTTTTTT. This chain uses TRBV7-9 with TRBJ1-4; a weak D match, TRBD1 (5 bases). Germline CDR1 and CDR2: SEHNR and FQNEAQ (reference sequence). Trimming pared 8 bases from V and 8 bases from J, leaving 15 bases between. This CDR3 region has 13 residues.

The chain combines TRBV10-2 with TRBJ1-1; no firm D call. Germline lookup yields CDR1 WSHSY and CDR2 SAAADI. The V end was cut by 3 bases, the J end by 0 bases, with 8 bases between. The CDR3 consists of 14 residues. The CDR3 reads CASSDIGLNTEAFF. The DNA for the CDR3 is TGCGCCAGCAGTGATATAGGGCTGAACACTGAAGCTTTCTTT.

This sequence joins TRBV11-2 and TRBJ2-5; possible D gene TRBD1, 5 bases. Trimming shortened V by 4 bases and J by 5 bases, and 11 bases separated the two germline ends. The CDR3 sequence is 13 residues long. The germline CDR1 and CDR2 sequences are SGHAT and FQNNGV. The CDR3 reads CASSSRAGETQYF. Written as DNA, the CDR3 is TGTGCCAGCAGCTCCAGGGCAGGCGAGACCCAGTACTTC.

This rearrangement joins TRBV6-1 to TRBJ1-2; the match to TRBD1 covers 9 bases. V was clipped by 6 bases and J by 5 bases; unmatched bases: 7. This CDR3 is 14 amino acids long. Germline lookup yields CDR1 MNHNS and CDR2 SASEGT. CDR3 loop: CASRMGQGLYGYTF. In DNA form, the CDR3 reads TGTGCCAGCAGAATGGGACAGGGTTTGTATGGCTACACCTTC.

The chain couples TRBV28 to TRBJ2-3; D uncertain. The V gene lost 5 bases and the J gene lost 0 bases, with 9 bases spanning the gap. Germline V gene sequence: CDR1 MDHEN, CDR2 SYDVKM. The CDR3 is 14 residues long. The CDR3 is CASSTAQSTDTQYF. Written as DNA, the CDR3 is TGTGCCAGCAGTACAGCGCAAAGCACAGATACGCAGTATTTT.

The V gene is TRBV7-2, the J gene TRBJ2-7; 8 bases match TRBD2. The CDR3 loop spans 15 amino acids. Germline assignment: CDR1 SGHTA and CDR2 FQGNSA. Losses at the gene ends were 1 base for V and 3 bases for J; bases not matched to a gene: 5. CDR3 residues: CASSLVAGGLYEQYF. CDR3 sequence (DNA): TGTGCCAGCAGCTTAGTTGCGGGAGGCCTCTACGAGCAGTACTTC.

This clonotype was picked up one time. V and J are TRBV18 and TRBJ1-6; 10 bases are shared with TRBD1. Germline CDR1 reads KGHSH; CDR2 reads LQKENI. Trimming at V came to 5 bases and at J to 9 bases, leaving 10 bases not matched to a gene. The CDR3 runs to 16 residues. In DNA form, the CDR3 reads TGTGCCAGCTCAGGAGGACAGGGGGTTAACGCTTCACCCCTCCACTTT. Protein product: CASSGGQGVNASPLHF. Combining the CDR3 with reference TRBV18 and TRBJ1-6 gives the whole variable domain NAGVMQNPRHLVRRRGQEARLRCSPMKGHSHVYWYRQLPEEGLKFMVYLQKENIIDESGMPKERFSAEFPKEGPSILRIQQVVRGDSAAYFCASSGGQGVNASPLHFGNGTRLTVT.